Presented here are 24 T cell receptor beta chains from one specimen sequenced in a study of beta chain features in type 1 diabetes. General study results and limits: Within each of all four CD4+ subsets, Type 1 diabetes patients had TCRB CDR3s that were moderately but significantly shorter.

These receptors have no known antigen. Since all of the isolated RNA was reverse transcribed, expressed TCRB transcripts were what got sequenced. TCRdb keeps only in-frame clones here, not all; method: immunoSEQ multiplex PCR. The sample consists of hundreds of thousands of clones, around 15% of them appearing once. Sequencing input: naive CD4+ T cells from blood. Receptors were obtained from a young man with type 1 diabetes.

This clone was seen a few times. This rearrangement joins TRBV4-2 to TRBJ2-2, with 8 bases matching TRBD1. The CDR3 has 16 residues. Germline V gene lookup returns CDR1 LGHNA and CDR2 YNFKEQ. Trimming cost V 4 bases and J 5 bases; bases outside gene matches: 9. CDR3 residues: CASSPWSGGGTGELFF. The CDR3 nucleotides read TGTGCCAGCAGCCCCTGGTCAGGGGGCGGGACCGGGGAGCTGTTTTTT.

This chain connects TRBV29-1 to TRBJ2-5, with 8 bases lining up with TRBD2. TRBJ2-7 explains the end of the DNA better; the J call may be wrong. This CDR3 has 14 residues. CDR1 and CDR2 from the germline V gene are SQVTM and ANQGSEA. The CDR3 loop is CSVERSGSQAEQYF. CDR3 DNA sequence: TGCAGCGTTGAGAGGAGCGGGAGTCAGGCCGAGCAGTACTTC.

This clone was seen only a few times. This rearrangement joins TRBV7-2 to TRBJ1-2; no firm D call. The CDR3 is made up of 14 amino acids. Trimming took 3 bases from V and 5 from J, leaving 13 bases between them. Germline values: CDR1 SGHTA, CDR2 FQGNSA. The chain's CDR3 is CASSFSRSPYGYTF. For the CDR3, the DNA is TGTGCCAGCAGCTTTAGTCGATCTCCATATGGCTACACCTTC.

About this clone itself: A junction end diverges from the germline sequence, so it may reflect a read error. The V call is TRBV11-2, the J call TRBJ2-4; D gene unclear. The CDR3 contains 13 residues. The germline gives CDR1 SGHAT, CDR2 FQNNGV. CDR3 sequence (DNA): TGTGCCAGCAGCTTGGCCGGCCATATACACCACGACTTC. This gives the protein CASSLAGHIHHDF.

The V and J genes are TRBV14 and TRBJ1-4; TRBD1 might be the D (5 bases). Germline V gene lookup returns CDR1 SGHDN and CDR2 FVKESK. There are 15 residues in the CDR3. V lost 1 base and J 7 bases, leaving 13 bases between the germline ends. The CDR3 loop is CASSQGQFGGEKLFF. CDR3 DNA sequence: TGTGCCAGCAGCCAAGGACAGTTTGGCGGTGAAAAACTGTTTTTT.

This clone appeared a few times. The V call is TRBV4-2, the J call TRBJ1-2, with a tentative D call TRBD1 (5 bases). V was clipped by 0 bases and J by 4 bases, with 15 bases between them. Germline V gene sequence: CDR1 LGHNA, CDR2 YNFKEQ. The CDR3 sequence is 16 residues long. The CDR3 loop reads CASSQEGQGLFYGYTF. The CDR3 nucleotides read TGTGCCAGCAGCCAAGAGGGGCAGGGACTCTTCTATGGCTACACCTTC.

This clone was recorded a few times. V usage is TRBV10-3 and J usage is TRBJ2-1, with no clear D. This CDR3 is 14 amino acids long. Trimming cost V 6 bases and J 8 bases, with 17 bases left between them. Germline CDR1 ENHRY, CDR2 SYGVKD. The chain's CDR3 is CAIRPDLSKDEQFF. CDR3 DNA sequence: TGTGCCATCAGACCGGACCTCTCTAAGGATGAGCAGTTCTTC.

The chain employs TRBV30 and TRBJ2-1, with TRBD2 matching 8 bases. J was trimmed by 7 bases and V by 3 bases; bases with no gene match: 11. The CDR3 is made up of 15 amino acids. CDR1 GTSNPN and CDR2 SVGIG come from the germline V gene (reference sequence). CDR3 residues: CAWRGGQRETNEQFF. CDR3 coding DNA: TGTGCCTGGAGGGGGGGCCAGCGGGAGACAAATGAGCAGTTCTTC.

This rearrangement joins TRBV2 to TRBJ1-2; D is perhaps TRBD1 (6 bases). CDR1 and CDR2 from the germline V gene are SNHLY and FYNNEI. The V end lost 5 bases, the J end lost 2 bases, and 15 bases lay between the germline ends. This CDR3 is built from 15 residues. The CDR3, as DNA: TGTGCCAGCAGTTACACCGGACAGAGCAACTATGGCTACACCTTC. Translation gives CASSYTGQSNYGYTF. The entire variable domain, with the rest obtained from reference TRBV2 and TRBJ1-2, is as follows: EPEVTQTPSHQVTQMGQEVILRCVPISNHLYFYWYRQILGQKVEFLVSFYNNEISEKSEIFDDQFSVERPDGSNFTLKIRSTKLEDSAMYFCASSYTGQSNYGYTFGSGTRLTVV.

This clone appeared a few times. The chain has TRBV19 and TRBJ2-5; D gene uncertain. The CDR3 length is 15 residues. V was cut by 5 bases and J by 5 bases, with 18 bases left in between. In germline, CDR1 is LNHDA, CDR2 SQIVND (reference sequence). In nucleotides, the CDR3 is TGTGCCAGTAGTGACCTGCAGCTTCTGGGGGAGACCCAGTACTTC. It specifies CASSDLQLLGETQYF.

J is TRBJ1-5 and V is TRBV30, with D hard to call. This CDR3 comprises 16 residues. Germline-derived CDR1 and CDR2 are GTSNPN and SVGIG (reference sequence). The V end was cut by 2 bases, the J end by 4 bases, with 18 bases between. CDR3 bases: TGTGCCTGGAGTCCTGGCGGGGAGGGTTGGAATCAGCCCCAGCATTTT. As protein: CAWSPGGEGWNQPQHF.

This clone was detected a few times. This chain joins TRBV2 and TRBJ2-1; a possible D gene is TRBD1 (6 bases). Trimming left V 7 bases short and J 7 bases short, with 17 bases between. The germline V gene encodes CDR1 SNHLY and CDR2 FYNNEI. The length of the CDR3 is 14 residues. The CDR3 region is CASKRQAPTNEQFF. The DNA of the CDR3 is TGTGCCAGCAAGCGACAGGCTCCTACAAATGAGCAGTTCTTC.

The chain has TRBV29-1 and TRBJ1-2; D gene uncertain. Germline lookup yields CDR1 SQVTM and CDR2 ANQGSEA. The CDR3 extends over 14 amino acids. The ends were cut back, 4 bases at V and 0 bases at J, with 12 bases in the middle. In DNA, the CDR3 is TGCAGCGTTGCTCACGGACGCGCTAACTATGGCTACACCTTC. Amino acids: CSVAHGRANYGYTF.

Details on this clone: Distinct nucleotide sequences in the sample also encode this CDR3. The chain has TRBV7-2 and TRBJ2-3; 7 bases align to TRBD2. The CDR3 is made up of 14 amino acids. Per the germline V gene, CDR1 is SGHTA and CDR2 is FQGNSA. V lost 5 bases to trimming and J lost 3 bases; unmatched junction nucleotides: 5. The CDR3 sequence is CASSPSAGTDTQYF. The CDR3 nucleotides read TGTGCCAGCAGCCCTTCAGCGGGAACAGATACGCAGTATTTT. Looking up the rest from reference TRBV7-2 and TRBJ2-3 gives the full variable domain: GAGVSQSPSNKVTEKGKDVELRCDPISGHTALYWYRQSLGQGLEFLIYFQGNSAPDKSGLPSDRFSAERTGGSVSTLTIQRTQQEDSAVYLCASSPSAGTDTQYFGPGTRLTVL.

The chain combines TRBV27 with TRBJ2-3; D may be TRBD2 (6 bases). Looked up from germline, CDR1 is MNHEY and CDR2 is SMNVEV (reference sequence). With 4 bases removed from V and 2 bases from J, the gap between germline ends came to 13 bases. The CDR3 is made up of 15 amino acids. The CDR3 loop is CASSWRDLYTDTQYF. DNA of the CDR3: TGTGCCAGCAGTTGGAGGGACTTGTACACAGATACGCAGTATTTT.

This chain links TRBV5-4 with TRBJ2-3; TRBD2 matches at 10 bases. This CDR3 is 14 amino acids long. With 0 bases clipped from V and 11 bases from J, the junction kept 6 bases outside the gene matches. The germline V gene has CDR1 SGHNT and CDR2 YYREEE (reference sequence). This CDR3 is CASSLVAGGRKQYF. CDR3 nucleotide sequence: TGTGCCAGCAGCTTGGTAGCGGGGGGCCGTAAGCAGTATTTT.

This clone was seen a handful of times. V and J are TRBV6-5 and TRBJ1-1; D possibly corresponds to TRBD1 (5 bases). This CDR3 contains 13 residues. Per germline, CDR1 MNHEY and CDR2 SVGAGI. The germline V and J ends were trimmed by 6 bases and 5 bases, with 13 bases remaining between them. Here the CDR3 DNA reads TGTGCCAGCAGATCGACAGAACGGACTGAAGCTTTCTTT. This gives the protein CASRSTERTEAFF.

This rearrangement joins TRBV7-9 to TRBJ2-5, with 13 bases matching TRBD2. With V trimmed by 3 bases and J by 1 base, 5 bases remained unmatched. Germline loops: CDR1 SEHNR, CDR2 FQNEAQ (reference sequence). CDR3 length equals 17 residues. The CDR3 is CASSLATSGGTQETQYF. CDR3 nucleotides: TGTGCCAGCAGCTTGGCGACTAGCGGGGGGACCCAAGAGACCCAGTACTTC. The full variable domain, rest sourced from reference TRBV7-9 and TRBJ2-5, is DTGVSQNPRHKITKRGQNVTFRCDPISEHNRLYWYRQTLGQGPEFLTYFQNEAQLEKSRLLSDRFSAERPKGSFSTLEIQRTEQGDSAMYLCASSLATSGGTQETQYFGPGTRLLVL.

The CDR3 region has the DNA TGTGCCAGCAGCTCCCCTGGGGCCAACGTCCTGACTTTC. Translating it yields CASSSPGANVLTF. This chain links TRBV7-9 with TRBJ2-6; no clear D. CDR1 and CDR2 from the germline V gene are SEHNR and FQNEAQ (reference sequence). V was pared by 4 bases and J by 2 bases, with 3 bases between. The CDR3 runs to 13 residues.

This clone appeared a few times. V is TRBV10-3 and J is TRBJ2-2, with TRBD1 matching 7 bases. Germline V gene sequence: CDR1 ENHRY, CDR2 SYGVKD. J lost 5 bases, V lost 10 bases, and 19 bases had no gene match. The length of the CDR3 is 17 residues. Written as DNA, the CDR3 is TGTGCCACCTCGGGACAGACCCCAAGGGGTCATACCGGGGAGCTGTTTTTT. Its protein product is CATSGQTPRGHTGELFF.

V gene TRBV7-6 combines with J gene TRBJ2-7; perhaps TRBD1 as D (5 bases). This CDR3 has 14 amino acids. Trimming took off 0 bases at V and 7 bases at J, with 13 bases between the two ends. Germline CDR1 is SGHVS and CDR2 is FNYEAQ. The CDR3 protein is CASSLAQGLGEQYF. Here the CDR3 DNA reads TGTGCCAGCAGCTTAGCCCAGGGTTTGGGGGAGCAGTACTTC.

This sequence joins TRBV7-9 and TRBJ1-2; 8 bases map to TRBD1. V dropped 5 bases and J dropped 8; count of bases not matched to a gene: 10. Germline lookup yields CDR1 SEHNR and CDR2 FQNEAQ (reference sequence). The CDR3 covers 14 residues. Here the CDR3 reads CASSHGDRGFGYTF. The CDR3 DNA sequence: TGTGCCAGCAGCCATGGCGACAGGGGCTTCGGCTACACCTTC. The entire variable domain, with the rest obtained from reference TRBV7-9 and TRBJ1-2, is as follows: DTGVSQNPRHKITKRGQNVTFRCDPISEHNRLYWYRQTLGQGPEFLTYFQNEAQLEKSRLLSDRFSAERPKGSFSTLEIQRTEQGDSAMYLCASSHGDRGFGYTFGSGTRLTVV.

This clone was detected a few times. This chain links TRBV29-1 with TRBJ2-3; no firm D call. V dropped 3 bases and J dropped 0 bases, with 10 bases sitting between them. The CDR3 runs to 14 residues. CDR1 SQVTM and CDR2 ANQGSEA come from the germline V gene. The CDR3 DNA is TGCAGCGTTGATATGAGTACTAGCACAGATACGCAGTATTTT. Amino acid sequence: CSVDMSTSTDTQYF.

This clone occurred a few times. The chain joins TRBV5-1 to TRBJ2-7, with D possibly TRBD1 on 6 matching bases. This CDR3 has 13 residues. Germline loops: CDR1 SGHRS, CDR2 YFSETQ. V was clipped by 3 bases and J by 3 bases, with 10 bases between them. The DNA for the CDR3 is TGCGCCAGCAGCTCACAACAGGGCTACGAGCAGTACTTC. This codes for CASSSQQGYEQYF.